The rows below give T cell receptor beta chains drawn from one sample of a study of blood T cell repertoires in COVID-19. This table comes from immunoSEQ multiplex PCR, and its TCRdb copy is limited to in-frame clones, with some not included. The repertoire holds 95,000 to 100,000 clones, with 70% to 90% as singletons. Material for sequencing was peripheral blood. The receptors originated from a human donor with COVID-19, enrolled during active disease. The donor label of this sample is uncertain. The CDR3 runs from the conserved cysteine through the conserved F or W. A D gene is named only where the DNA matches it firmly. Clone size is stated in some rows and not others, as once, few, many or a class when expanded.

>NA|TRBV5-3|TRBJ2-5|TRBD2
TGTGCCAGAAGCCCCCGACTTAGCGGGGGGGCGAGGGGGACCCAGTACTTC
CARSPRLSGGARGTQYF
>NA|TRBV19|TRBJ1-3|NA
TGTGCCAGTAGTATTGGGGGAGGTGATTGGATTCGGGGAAACACCATATATTTT
CASSIGGGDWIRGNTIYF
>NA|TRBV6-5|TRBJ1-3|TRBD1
TGTGCCAGCAGTTCCCAGGGGGCCTCTGGAAACACCATATATTTT
CASSSQGASGNTIYF
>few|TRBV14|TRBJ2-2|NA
TGTGCCAGCAGCCAAGTCGGGAGAGTCGGGGAGCTGTTTTTT
CASSQVGRVGELFF
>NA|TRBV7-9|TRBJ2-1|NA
TGTGCCAGCAGCGCAGAGGTGAGTTCTGAGCAGTTCTTC
CASSAEVSSEQFF
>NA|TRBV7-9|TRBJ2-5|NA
TGTGCCAGCACCACGGGGGAGACCCAGTACTTC
CASTTGETQYF
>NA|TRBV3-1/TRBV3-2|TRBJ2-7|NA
TGTGCCAGCAGCCAAGCAAAGACTCTCGGCAGCTACGAGCAGTACTTC
CASSQAKTLGSYEQYF
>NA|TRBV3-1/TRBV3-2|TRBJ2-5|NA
TGTGCCAGCAGCCAAAATGGAGCCAAAGAGACCCAGTACTTC
CASSQNGAKETQYF
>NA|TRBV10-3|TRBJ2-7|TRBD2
TGTGCCATCAGTGAGTCTGGTGGGAGGGAATCAACCTACGAGCAGTACTTC
CAISESGGRESTYEQYF
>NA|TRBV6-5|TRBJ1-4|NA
TGTGCCACCAACCGACAGCCCCATGAAAAACTGTTTTTT
CATNRQPHEKLFF
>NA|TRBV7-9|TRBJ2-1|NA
TGTGCCAGCAGCTTAGCGCGAGGTTGGAATGAGCAGTTCTTC
CASSLARGWNEQFF
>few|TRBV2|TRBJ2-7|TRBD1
TGTGCCAGCAGTTCACAGGGGTACGAGCAGTACTTC
CASSSQGYEQYF
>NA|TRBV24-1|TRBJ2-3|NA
TGTGCCACCAGTGATTCGGCGGAAAGCACAGATACGCAGTATTTT
CATSDSAESTDTQYF
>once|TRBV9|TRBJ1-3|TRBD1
TGTGCCAGCAGCGTACAGCCAGGGGGCTCCTCTGGAAACACCATATATTTT
CASSVQPGGSSGNTIYF
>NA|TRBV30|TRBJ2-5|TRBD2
TGTGCCTGGAGTGGACTAGCGGGAGTCGGGGGGACCCAGTACTTC
CAWSGLAGVGGTQYF
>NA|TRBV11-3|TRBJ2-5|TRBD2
TGTGCCAGCAGCTTCTATTTAGCGGGAGGAGGAGAGACCCAGTACTTC
CASSFYLAGGGETQYF
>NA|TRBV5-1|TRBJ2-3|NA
TGCGCCAGCAGCTTGGTAACACAGCAGGGGGATACGCAGTATTTT
CASSLVTQQGDTQYF
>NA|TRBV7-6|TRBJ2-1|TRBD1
TGTGCCAGCAGCTTAGGGCAGGGGGCCTTCAATGAGCAGTTCTTC
CASSLGQGAFNEQFF
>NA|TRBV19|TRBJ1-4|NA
TGTGCCAGTAGAAGACAGAATGAAAAACTGTTTTTT
CASRRQNEKLFF
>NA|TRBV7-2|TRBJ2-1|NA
TGTGCCAGCAGTCTTATGGTAGCGAGAACCTACAATGAGCAGTTCTTC
CASSLMVARTYNEQFF
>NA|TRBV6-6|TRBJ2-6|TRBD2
TGTGCCAGCAGTTCCTGGGGGGGGTCCGGGGCCAACGTCCTGACTTTC
CASSSWGGSGANVLTF
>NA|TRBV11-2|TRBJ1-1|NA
TGTGCCAGCAGCTTAATGGCCCCGAACACTGAAGCTTTCTTT
CASSLMAPNTEAFF
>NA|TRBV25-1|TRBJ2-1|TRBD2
TGTGCCAGCTCGATTAGCGGGGGTGTGTTCTTC
CASSISGGVFF
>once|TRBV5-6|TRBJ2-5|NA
TGTGCCAGCAGCTTGATGTCGTTCGGAGAGACCCAGTACTTC
CASSLMSFGETQYF
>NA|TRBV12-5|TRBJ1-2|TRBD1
TGTGCTAGTGGTTTGGACCGGGACAGCTATGGCTACACCTTC
CASGLDRDSYGYTF
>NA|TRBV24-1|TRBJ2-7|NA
TGTGCCACCTGGATGGGCTTTTCCTACGAGCAGTACTTC
CATWMGFSYEQYF